The following is a TCR beta chain sequence with its context. Its antigen is unidentified. The data were taken from a study of CD8 T cells in ankylosing spondylitis. Overall study findings and caveats: Characteristic, it appeared, of ankylosing spondylitis blood was a TCR beta motif of several highly homologous variants. The authors found the disease-linked clones to be CD8+ and relatively rare in peripheral blood.

TCRdb recomputed calls from the 5' RACE reads with MiXCR, one row per CDR3 protein. This sample yields about 140,000 distinct CDR3 sequences, of which around a third are seen a single time; around 6.2% belongs to the top ten. This clonotype was sampled from a male donor with ankylosing spondylitis. Material: synovial fluid, either unsorted or a sorted T cell fraction (not recorded which).

The CDR3 reads CASTRNTGGDTEAFF. The CDR3 DNA reads TGTGCCAGCACCCGAAATACAGGGGGGGACACTGAAGCTTTCTTT. The chain couples TRBV2 to TRBJ1-1, with 8 bases that match TRBD1. The CDR3 has 15 amino acids. From germline, CDR1 is SNHLY and CDR2 FYNNEI. The V and J ends lost 7 bases and 3 bases, in that order; junction bases with no gene match: 10. The entire variable domain, with the rest obtained from reference TRBV2 and TRBJ1-1, is as follows: EPEVTQTPSHQVTQMGQEVILRCVPISNHLYFYWYRQILGQKVEFLVSFYNNEISEKSEIFDDQFSVERPDGSNFTLKIRSTKLEDSAMYFCASTRNTGGDTEAFFGQGTRLTVV.